The T cell receptor beta chain under discussion was sequenced for a study of long-term antiretroviral therapy in people with HIV. Points from the study as a whole: Diversity measured after ART increased yet remained under transplant donor controls. Investigators report no available data on ART adherence, viral resistance or therapy changes. Blood was collected between about 2004 and 2017, possibly under older ART regimens.

Running of the v3.0 immunoSEQ assay took place at survey level. Sequenced by immunoSEQ multiplex PCR; TCRdb stores in-frame clones only, minus some. The data show around 12,000 clones, 88% seen once. Held in samples before DNA extraction were roughly 0.9-11 million cryopreserved PBMC. This CDR3 region has 16 residues. The V gene end was trimmed by 3 bases and the J gene end by 4 bases; junction bases not matched to a gene: 11. Germline values: CDR1 SGHRS, CDR2 YFSETQ. Remarks on this clone: Its antigen is currently unknown.

V usage is TRBV5-1 and J usage is TRBJ1-2, with 8 bases lining up with TRBD1. The specimen comprised unsorted PBMCs, sampled 2.1 years after starting antiretroviral therapy. This TCR came from a woman between 40 and 50 years old with HIV. The CDR3 DNA follows: TGCGCCAGCAGCTCGGCACTCCGGGACAGGTTCTATGGCTACACCTTC. Translation gives CASSSALRDRFYGYTF.